The clone carrying this TCR beta chain is a singleton in its sample. This sample was included in a study of CD8 T cells in Susac syndrome. Across the whole study: The sequenced Susac syndrome patients included more than five who had clinically active disease and under ten who were in remission.

After extraction with the RNeasy kit, about 0.5 to 1 ug of the RNA was reverse transcribed using random hexamers. Multiplex PCR with immunoSEQ amplified the TCR beta CDR3 across 54 Vbeta and 13 Jbeta. TCRdb reprocessed the immunoSEQ multiplex PCR reads via MiXCR and lists one record per CDR3 protein. The sample has more than 200,000 distinct CDR3 sequences, about 95% seen once. V was shortened by 7 bases and J by 4 bases, with 13 bases between the two germline ends. This CDR3 has 14 amino acids. Sequencing of TCR beta was performed on blood CD8+ and CD4+ T cells. This TCR was recovered from a human donor with Susac syndrome. The chain links TRBV12-3 or TRBV12-4 to TRBJ2-2, with D unresolved. Sequenced material: CD4+ T cells from PBMCs. CDR3 protein: CASTLWSLTGELFF. DNA of the CDR3: TGTGCCAGCACCCTTTGGTCCCTCACCGGGGAGCTGTTTTTT.